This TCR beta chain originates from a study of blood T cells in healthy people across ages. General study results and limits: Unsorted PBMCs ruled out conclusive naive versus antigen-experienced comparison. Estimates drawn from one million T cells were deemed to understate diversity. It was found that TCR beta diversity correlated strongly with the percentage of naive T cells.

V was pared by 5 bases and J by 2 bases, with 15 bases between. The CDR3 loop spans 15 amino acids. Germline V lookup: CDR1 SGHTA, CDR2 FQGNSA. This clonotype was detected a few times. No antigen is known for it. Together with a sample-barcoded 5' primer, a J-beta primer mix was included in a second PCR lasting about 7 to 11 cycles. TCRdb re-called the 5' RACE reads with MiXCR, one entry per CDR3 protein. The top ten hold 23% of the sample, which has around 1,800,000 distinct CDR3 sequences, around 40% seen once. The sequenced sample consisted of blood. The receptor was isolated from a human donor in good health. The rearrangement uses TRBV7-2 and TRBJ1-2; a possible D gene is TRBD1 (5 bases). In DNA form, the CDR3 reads TGTGCCAGCAGCCCCGACAGATTCCCAAACTATGGCTACACCTTC. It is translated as CASSPDRFPNYGYTF.